This T cell receptor beta chain appears in the sequencing data of a study of regulatory T cells in long-lasting Graves disease. The time point denotes: newly diagnosed GD, antithyroid drugs for less than 3 months. With RNA extracted from PBMCs as input, the TCR library was made. Regarding the study as a whole: Among samples with persistent disease, TRBV28, TRBJ1-2 and TRBJ2-5 were favored.

This clonotype was seen at least ten times. Its antigen is unknown. To make TCR beta libraries, researchers used iRepertoire HTBI primers and Arm-PCR of CDR3 regions. TCRdb re-called the multiplex PCR reads with MiXCR, one entry per CDR3 protein. This table holds approximately 540,000 distinct CDR3 sequences, around 12% found once. Germline CDR1 reads MNHEY; CDR2 reads SMNVEV (reference sequence). The CDR3 is made up of 14 amino acids. The V gene end was trimmed by 2 bases and the J gene end by 5 bases; junction bases not matched to a gene: 2. The sample was also linked to a second study, of T cells in Graves' hyperthyroidism and ophthalmopathy. Per that study: The HTBI set primed first-round TCR CDR3 RT-PCR.

This chain connects TRBV27 to TRBJ2-7; 11 nucleotides line up with TRBD2. The receptor comes from a woman aged 25 to 39 with Graves disease. The input for sequencing was peripheral blood mononuclear cells (PBMCs), taken at new diagnosis, from a patient treated with antithyroid drugs. The chain's CDR3 is CASSLPGLADEQYF. DNA of the CDR3: TGTGCCAGCAGTTTACCGGGACTAGCGGACGAGCAGTACTTC.